This T cell receptor beta chain was captured by sequencing in a study of cytomegalovirus exposure and HLA in healthy donors. Primers: 60 Vbeta forward and 13 Jbeta reverse. The repertoire was sequenced with immunoSEQ multiplex PCR; TCRdb's copy has only in-frame clones and lacks some. This sample has about 130,000 clones, with about 78% found just once. Germline loops: CDR1 MNHEY, CDR2 SVGAGI. This CDR3 spans 14 amino acids. Trimming cost V 6 bases and J 2 bases; bases outside gene matches: 2. This clonotype was sampled from a man aged 30 to 45 in good health and CMV-seronegative. The chain is built from TRBV6-5 and TRBJ1-5; the match to TRBD1 covers 9 bases. Sequenced material: PBMCs. In DNA form, the CDR3 reads TGTGCCAGCAGCAGGACAGGGGGCAATCAGCCCCAGCATTTT. It is translated as CASSRTGGNQPQHF.